These 19 T cell receptor beta chains were sequenced from one sample in a study of blood T cell repertoires in COVID-19. Sequencing used immunoSEQ multiplex PCR; TCRdb keeps in-frame clones, though not all of them. Of around 240,000 clones listed, roughly nine tenths are singletons. Sequenced input: PBMCs or T cells enriched from blood (not recorded which). Every receptor here comes from a human donor in a cohort exposed to, infected with or recovered from COVID-19 (not recorded which). The donor label of this sample is uncertain.

Concerning this clone: Additional DNA sequences in this sample encode the identical CDR3. The chain recombines TRBV19 with TRBJ1-1; 7 nucleotides agree with TRBD1. Germline CDR1 is LNHDA and CDR2 is SQIVND (reference sequence). The ends lost 5 bases at V and 1 base at J; junction bases unmatched: 4. The CDR3 runs to 14 residues. The CDR3 loop reads CASSPRQGNTEAFF. In DNA form, the CDR3 reads TGTGCCAGTAGTCCGCGACAGGGGAACACTGAAGCTTTCTTT.

The genes are TRBV3-1 (or the pseudogene TRBV3-2) and TRBJ2-1; D possibly corresponds to TRBD1 (6 bases). CDR3 length: 16 amino acids. Trimming took 4 bases from V and 0 from J, leaving 13 bases between them. Germline V gene data show CDR1 as LGHDT and CDR2 as YNNKEL (reference sequence). DNA of the CDR3: TGTGCCAGCAGCCCGCTTAGGGGGAGCTCCTACAATGAGCAGTTCTTC. Amino acids: CASSPLRGSSYNEQFF.

This clone was recorded only once. This chain uses TRBV18 with TRBJ1-1; 8 nucleotides align to TRBD1. V dropped 3 bases and J dropped 13; count of bases not matched to a gene: 13. The germline V gene encodes CDR1 KGHSH and CDR2 LQKENI. CDR3 length: 14 residues. The CDR3 spells CASSPGWANRGVFF. The CDR3 coding sequence is TGTGCCAGCTCACCGGGTTGGGCGAACAGGGGGGTTTTCTTT. The complete variable domain, with remaining parts taken from reference TRBV18 and TRBJ1-1, reads NAGVMQNPRHLVRRRGQEARLRCSPMKGHSHVYWYRQLPEEGLKFMVYLQKENIIDESGMPKERFSAEFPKEGPSILRIQQVVRGDSAAYFCASSPGWANRGVFFGQGTRLTVV.

The chain recombines TRBV19 with TRBJ1-1; possible D gene TRBD1, 5 bases. Looked up from germline, CDR1 is LNHDA and CDR2 is SQIVND (reference sequence). The CDR3 runs to 12 residues. The ends were cut back, 9 bases at V and 7 bases at J, with 15 bases in the middle. The DNA of the CDR3 is TGTGCCAGCTGCGGGACCCGGTATGAAGCTTTCTTT. This translates into CASCGTRYEAFF.

This clone has only one observation. This same CDR3 is encoded by further DNA sequences in the sample. This rearrangement joins TRBV5-1 to TRBJ2-5; 10 bases fit TRBD2. The CDR3 runs 16 residues. The V segment lost 0 bases and the J segment 2 bases; nucleotides outside the gene matches: 4. The germline V gene has CDR1 SGHRS and CDR2 YFSETQ. The CDR3 region is CASSLAPAGGQETQYF. The DNA of the CDR3 is TGCGCCAGCAGCTTGGCCCCAGCGGGGGGGCAAGAGACCCAGTACTTC. The full variable domain, rest sourced from reference TRBV5-1 and TRBJ2-5, is KAGVTQTPRYLIKTRGQQVTLSCSPISGHRSVSWYQQTPGQGLQFLFEYFSETQRNKGNFPGRFSGRQFSNSRSEMNVSTLELGDSALYLCASSLAPAGGQETQYFGPGTRLLVL.

The chain combines TRBV27 with TRBJ2-7; D possibly corresponds to TRBD1 (6 bases). CDR3 length equals 13 residues. V lost 7 bases and J 2 bases, leaving 12 bases between the germline ends. Germline V gene lookup returns CDR1 MNHEY and CDR2 SMNVEV (reference sequence). The CDR3 reads CASTSRDTYEQYF. The DNA of the CDR3 is TGTGCCAGCACCTCCCGGGACACCTACGAGCAGTACTTC.

The chain carries TRBV15 and TRBJ1-4; D possibly corresponds to TRBD1 (5 bases). The CDR3 spans 17 residues. Trimming pared 1 base from V and 0 bases from J, leaving 12 bases between. The germline V gene encodes CDR1 LNHNV and CDR2 YYDKDF (reference sequence). The CDR3 is CATSRATVATTNEKLFF. The CDR3 nucleotides read TGTGCCACCAGCAGAGCGACAGTCGCTACAACTAATGAAAAACTGTTTTTT.

J is TRBJ1-3 and V is TRBV5-1; D unresolved. The germline CDR1 and CDR2 sequences are SGHRS and YFSETQ. V shed 5 bases and J shed 0 bases, with 12 bases lying between them. The CDR3 runs 15 residues. CDR3 DNA: TGCGCCAGCAGTGGAGATGGAGTCTCTGGAAACACCATATATTTT. Protein sequence: CASSGDGVSGNTIYF.

The V gene is TRBV30, the J gene TRBJ2-3, with TRBD2 matching over 11 bases. After removal of 1 base from V and 6 bases from J, the junction contained 15 bases not matched to a gene. The CDR3 has 18 residues. The germline V gene has CDR1 GTSNPN and CDR2 SVGIG (reference sequence). CDR3: CAWSEGRLAGGGWDTQYF. The CDR3 region has the DNA TGTGCCTGGAGTGAAGGGCGGCTAGCGGGAGGAGGGTGGGATACGCAGTATTTT.

The chain is built from TRBV30 and TRBJ2-5, with D perhaps matching TRBD2 (5 bases). V was cut by 4 bases and J by 6 bases, with 15 bases left in between. CDR1 and CDR2 (germline): GTSNPN, SVGIG (reference sequence). The CDR3 runs 13 residues. The DNA for the CDR3 is TGTGCCTGGAAGGGCTTAGCGATTAAGACCCAGTACTTC. Its translation: CAWKGLAIKTQYF.

This rearrangement joins TRBV7-6 to TRBJ2-3; unclear D gene. The CDR3 extends over 14 amino acids. Germline values: CDR1 SGHVS, CDR2 FNYEAQ. V lost 1 base to trimming and J lost 0 bases, with 5 bases between them. The CDR3, as DNA: TGTGCCAGCAGCTTAGGAGTGAGCACAGATACGCAGTATTTT. Translation: CASSLGVSTDTQYF.

The rearrangement joins TRBV7-6 to TRBJ1-1; weak D call: TRBD1 (5 bases). From germline, CDR1 is SGHVS and CDR2 FNYEAQ. The CDR3 has 18 amino acids. Between the trimmed V and J ends, which lost 1 base and 0 bases, there was a span of 18 bases. The CDR3 sequence is CASSLEASVGGLNTEAFF. The CDR3 region has the DNA TGTGCCAGCAGCTTAGAAGCTTCAGTGGGGGGTTTGAACACTGAAGCTTTCTTT. Combining the CDR3 with reference TRBV7-6 and TRBJ1-1 gives the whole variable domain GAGVSQSPRYKVTKRGQDVALRCDPISGHVSLYWYRQALGQGPEFLTYFNYEAQQDKSGLPNDRFSAERPEGSISTLTIQRTEQRDSAMYRCASSLEASVGGLNTEAFFGQGTRLTVV.

The V gene is TRBV5-1, the J gene TRBJ1-2; tentative D call: TRBD1 (6 bases). Trimming cost V 4 bases and J 1 base, with 14 bases left between them. This CDR3 spans 15 amino acids. Germline lookup yields CDR1 SGHRS and CDR2 YFSETQ. CDR3 amino acids: CASSPRTAGNYGYTF. Written as DNA, the CDR3 is TGCGCCAGCAGCCCCCGGACAGCTGGTAACTATGGCTACACCTTC. The entire variable domain, with the rest obtained from reference TRBV5-1 and TRBJ1-2, is as follows: KAGVTQTPRYLIKTRGQQVTLSCSPISGHRSVSWYQQTPGQGLQFLFEYFSETQRNKGNFPGRFSGRQFSNSRSEMNVSTLELGDSALYLCASSPRTAGNYGYTFGSGTRLTVV.

This clone was recorded once. The chain couples TRBV9 to TRBJ1-1; possible D gene TRBD1, 6 bases. The CDR3 consists of 16 residues. The ends were cut back, 3 bases at V and 4 bases at J, with 19 bases in the middle. Germline assignment: CDR1 SGDLS and CDR2 YYNGEE. The CDR3: CASSGRDGGAPTEAFF. The CDR3 DNA follows: TGTGCCAGCAGCGGACGCGATGGGGGGGCGCCCACTGAAGCTTTCTTT. The full variable domain, its missing parts supplied by reference TRBV9 and TRBJ1-1, is DSGVTQTPKHLITATGQRVTLRCSPRSGDLSVYWYQQSLDQGLQFLIQYYNGEERAKGNILERFSAQQFPDLHSELNLSSLELGDSALYFCASSGRDGGAPTEAFFGQGTRLTVV.

The chain recombines TRBV2 with TRBJ1-2; tentative D call: TRBD1 (5 bases). This CDR3 has 14 amino acids. V gave up 3 bases and J gave up 8 bases, with 16 bases separating them. Germline values: CDR1 SNHLY, CDR2 FYNNEI. The CDR3 DNA sequence: TGTGCCAGCAGTGACGGGTCGGGGGGGGACGGCTACACCTTC. It codes for CASSDGSGGDGYTF.

The chain recombines TRBV7-2 with TRBJ2-7; tentatively, D is TRBD1 (6 bases). Germline-derived CDR1 and CDR2 are SGHTA and FQGNSA. The V gene lost 8 bases and the J gene lost 0 bases, with 11 bases spanning the gap. The CDR3 totals 13 residues. The CDR3: CASRQGYSYEQYF. The CDR3 nucleotides read TGTGCCAGCCGGCAGGGGTACTCCTACGAGCAGTACTTC.

The table lists this clone with a few counts. The chain links TRBV30 to TRBJ1-3; maybe TRBD1 (6 bases). Per germline, CDR1 GTSNPN and CDR2 SVGIG (reference sequence). V was shortened by 4 bases and J by 0 bases, with 13 bases between the two germline ends. CDR3 size: 15 residues. CDR3 DNA sequence: TGTGCCTGGACCCTACAGGGCTTCTCTGGAAACACCATATATTTT. It yields the protein CAWTLQGFSGNTIYF.

This chain joins TRBV4-1 and TRBJ2-2, with D unresolved. Trimming took off 0 bases at V and 0 bases at J, with 11 bases between the two ends. The germline gives CDR1 MGHRA, CDR2 YSYEKL. The CDR3 is 17 amino acids. For the CDR3, the DNA is TGCGCCAGCAGCCAAGATCAGCAGGCCGCGAACACCGGGGAGCTGTTTTTT. Protein product: CASSQDQQAANTGELFF.

The chain is built from TRBV9 and TRBJ1-1; maybe TRBD1 (5 bases). Germline V gene lookup returns CDR1 SGDLS and CDR2 YYNGEE. The CDR3 length is 17 residues. V shed 0 bases and J shed 2 bases, with 17 bases lying between them. CDR3 in DNA: TGTGCCAGCAGCGTAGTCGATGGAGGGACCGTTAACACTGAAGCTTTCTTT. Translating gives CASSVVDGGTVNTEAFF.